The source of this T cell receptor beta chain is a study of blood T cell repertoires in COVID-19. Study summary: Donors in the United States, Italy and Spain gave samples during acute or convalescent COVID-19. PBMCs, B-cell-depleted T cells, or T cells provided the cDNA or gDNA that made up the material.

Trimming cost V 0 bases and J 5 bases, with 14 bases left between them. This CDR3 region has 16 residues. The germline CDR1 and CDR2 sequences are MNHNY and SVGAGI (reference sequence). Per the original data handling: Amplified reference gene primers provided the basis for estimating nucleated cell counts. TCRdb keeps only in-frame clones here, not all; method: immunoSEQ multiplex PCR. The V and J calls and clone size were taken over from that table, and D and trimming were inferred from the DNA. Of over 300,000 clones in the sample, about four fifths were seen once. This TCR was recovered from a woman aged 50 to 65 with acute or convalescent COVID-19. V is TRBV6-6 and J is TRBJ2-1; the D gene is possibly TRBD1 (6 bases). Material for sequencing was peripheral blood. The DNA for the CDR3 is TGTGCCAGCAGTTACTCGCTCGGGACAAACAACAATGAGCAGTTCTTC. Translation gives CASSYSLGTNNNEQFF.